This TCR beta chain originates from a study of cytomegalovirus exposure and HLA in healthy donors. Healthy bone marrow donors made up the donor group. The PCR ran on 60 Vbeta and 13 Jbeta primers. Using immunoSEQ multiplex PCR, the repertoire was profiled, and TCRdb retains in-frame clones only, with some absent. This sample has fewer than 150,000 clones, with about four fifths found just once. In the case of this clone: Its antigen remains unidentified.

Germline V gives CDR1 SGHRS, CDR2 YFSETQ. With 4 bases removed from V and 3 bases from J, the gap between germline ends came to 17 bases. The CDR3 sequence is 16 residues long. Whole-study results and caveats: Accounts indicate the classifier identified cytomegalovirus status with strong specificity and sensitivity. HLA restriction was apparent for most CMV-associated TCR beta chains in a later analysis.

The chain carries TRBV5-1 and TRBJ1-5; weak D call: TRBD1 (6 bases). This receptor was obtained from a middle-aged man in good health and CMV-seropositive. The sample taken for sequencing was PBMCs. In nucleotides, the CDR3 is TGCGCCAGCAGCCCCGGGGGGGGGCAGAACAATCAGCCCCAGCATTTT. Translated: CASSPGGGQNNQPQHF.